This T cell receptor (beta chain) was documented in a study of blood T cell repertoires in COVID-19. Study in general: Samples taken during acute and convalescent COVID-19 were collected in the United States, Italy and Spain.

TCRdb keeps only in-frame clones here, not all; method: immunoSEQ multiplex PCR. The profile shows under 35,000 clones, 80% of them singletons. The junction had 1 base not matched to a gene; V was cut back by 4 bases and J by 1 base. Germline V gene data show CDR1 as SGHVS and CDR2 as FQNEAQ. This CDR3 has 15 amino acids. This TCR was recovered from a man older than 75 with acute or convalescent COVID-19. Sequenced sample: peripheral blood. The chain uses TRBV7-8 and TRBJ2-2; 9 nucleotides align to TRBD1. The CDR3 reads CASSWDRENTGELFF. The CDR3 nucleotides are TGTGCCAGCAGCTGGGACAGGGAGAACACCGGGGAGCTGTTTTTT.